This T cell receptor (beta chain) was obtained from a study of vaccination effects on CD4 cells after COVID-19. The CDR3 is 13 amino acids. CDR1 is LGHDT, CDR2 YNNKEL, per germline (reference sequence). Between the trimmed V and J ends, which lost 4 bases and 8 bases, there was a span of 13 bases. Culture proceeded for 10 days, and CD4+ T cells were then isolated. Each participant received a vaccine that was either BNT162b2 or mRNA-1273, given as two doses. Each culture had half its medium swapped for IL-2 medium on days 3 and 7. The data were produced by immunoSEQ multiplex PCR, yet TCRdb's version contains in-frame clones alone and is incomplete. The sample includes tens of thousands of clones, roughly four fifths of them seen just once. General study points: The study found marked clonal contraction of infection- and vaccine-induced clones late after vaccination.

The table lists this clone with a count of one. The antigen is unknown. The sample was CD4+ T cells from PBMCs cultured without peptide, taken after COVID-19 vaccination. This rearrangement joins TRBV3-1 (or the pseudogene TRBV3-2) to TRBJ2-3; D is unclear. This sequence originates from a human donor who received a COVID-19 vaccine. CDR3 loop: CASSPRTLGTQYF. In nucleotides, the CDR3 is TGTGCCAGCAGCCCCCGGACGCTGGGTACGCAGTATTTT.